The 23 T cell receptor beta chains given below trace back to one sample, sequenced in a study of vaccination effects on CD4 cells after COVID-19. Before sequencing, viral peptide pools were used by the ViraFEST assay to expand antigen-specific CD4+ T cells. Subsequent to 10 days of culture, CD4+ T cells were isolated. No antigen has been assigned to these receptors. Generated by immunoSEQ multiplex PCR, the TCRdb table keeps only in-frame clones and is missing some. The table shows approximately 15,000 clones, with over 60% occurring only once. Sequencing used CD4+ T cells from PBMCs cultured with HCoV-229E spike peptides, obtained before COVID-19 vaccination. The source of these receptors is a human donor who received a COVID-19 vaccine.

The genes are TRBV7-2 and TRBJ2-5; 8 bases fit TRBD2. V gave up 10 bases and J gave up 4 bases; unmatched junction bases: 2. Germline V gene data show CDR1 as SGHTA and CDR2 as FQGNSA. The CDR3 has 11 amino acids. The CDR3 sequence is CATGGRETQYF. The CDR3 DNA follows: TGTGCCACGGGAGGGCGAGAGACCCAGTACTTC.

The rearrangement joins TRBV19 to TRBJ2-1; weak D call: TRBD1 (5 bases). CDR3 length: 14 residues. Germline V gene data show CDR1 as LNHDA and CDR2 as SQIVND (reference sequence). V dropped 3 bases and J dropped 4 bases, with 10 bases sitting between them. CDR3 residues: CASSMGQSYNEQFF. The CDR3 nucleotides read TGTGCCAGTAGTATGGGGCAGAGTTACAATGAGCAGTTCTTC.

The chain joins TRBV5-1 to TRBJ2-1; 7 positions agree with TRBD2. In germline, CDR1 is SGHRS, CDR2 YFSETQ. V gave up 8 bases and J gave up 5 bases; unmatched junction bases: 7. The CDR3 spans 13 residues. The CDR3 bases are TGCGCCAGTCGGGACTACCCCAACAATGAGCAGTTCTTC. Encoded protein: CASRDYPNNEQFF.

The sample holds one count of this clone. The chain recombines TRBV18 with TRBJ1-5; maybe TRBD1 (6 bases). V was cut by 3 bases and J by 9 bases, with 12 bases left in between. Germline assignment: CDR1 KGHSH and CDR2 LQKENI. The length of the CDR3 is 13 residues. CDR3: CASSPGGLGPQHF. The CDR3 DNA follows: TGTGCCAGCTCACCGGGGGGCCTTGGGCCCCAGCATTTT.

The chain combines TRBV29-1 with TRBJ1-1; 10 nucleotides agree with TRBD1. The CDR3 length is 14 residues. Unmatched junction bases numbered 13, after V lost 7 bases and J lost 8 bases. Germline CDR1 is SQVTM and CDR2 is ANQGSEA. The CDR3 DNA follows: TGCAGCGCCGGGACAGGGGCATTGAGGGGAGAAGCTTTCTTT. This translates into CSAGTGALRGEAFF.

The genes are TRBV10-3 and TRBJ2-7, with TRBD1 identical over 7 bases. After removal of 7 bases from V and 4 bases from J, the junction contained 4 bases not matched to a gene. CDR3 length: 12 amino acids. CDR1 is ENHRY, CDR2 SYGVKD, per germline. CDR3 coding DNA: TGTGCCATCAAAGGGGGCGGGTACGAGCAGTACTTC. It translates to CAIKGGGYEQYF.

This chain uses TRBV6-5 with TRBJ2-1; D ambiguous. The germline V gene encodes CDR1 MNHEY and CDR2 SVGAGI. The CDR3 extends over 12 amino acids. Trimming took off 5 bases at V and 2 bases at J, with 4 bases between the two ends. In nucleotides, the CDR3 is TGTGCCAGCAGTCTGACCTACAATGAGCAGTTCTTC. It encodes CASSLTYNEQFF.

The genes are TRBV5-4 and TRBJ2-3, with 9 bases aligning to TRBD2. The V gene's germline CDR1 is SGHNT and CDR2 YYREEE (reference sequence). The V segment lost 4 bases and the J segment 0 bases; nucleotides outside the gene matches: 9. The CDR3 runs 17 residues. CDR3 residues: CASSRGAGGTSTDTQYF. The CDR3 DNA reads as TGTGCCAGCAGCAGGGGAGCGGGGGGCACTAGCACAGATACGCAGTATTTT.

The chain joins TRBV10-3 to TRBJ2-3; D could derive from TRBD1 or TRBD2 (6 bases each). This CDR3 has 16 amino acids. Trimming took 10 bases from V and 6 from J, leaving 26 bases between them. The V gene's germline CDR1 is ENHRY and CDR2 SYGVKD. CDR3: CATGGTRGLSTDTQYF. The CDR3 DNA sequence: TGTGCCACCGGGGGCACGAGAGGTTTAAGTACGGATACGCAGTATTTT.

V and J are TRBV5-6 and TRBJ2-7; D gene unclear. V was shortened by 1 base and J by 0 bases, with 8 bases between the two germline ends. In germline, CDR1 is SGHDT, CDR2 YYEEEE. The CDR3 is 14 amino acids. In DNA, the CDR3 is TGTGCCAGCAGCTTGATCGTGGGCTCCTACGAGCAGTACTTC. Protein product: CASSLIVGSYEQYF.

This chain joins TRBV5-6 and TRBJ1-3, with a possible D match to TRBD1 (5 bases). Germline CDR1 and CDR2: SGHDT and YYEEEE. V was trimmed by 7 bases and J by 0 bases, leaving 17 bases between them. There are 16 residues in the CDR3. DNA of the CDR3: TGTGCCAGCGGAACAAGGTGGGGCCACTCTGGAAACACCATATATTTT. Translating it yields CASGTRWGHSGNTIYF.

The rearrangement links TRBV18 to TRBJ1-2; 7 nucleotides line up with TRBD1. After removal of 6 bases from V and 5 bases from J, the junction contained 12 bases not matched to a gene. This CDR3 has 15 residues. CDR1 and CDR2 (germline): KGHSH, LQKENI. Here the CDR3 DNA reads TGTGCCAGCTCCGAACAGGGGCTCTTGTTTTATGGCTACACCTTC. This codes for CASSEQGLLFYGYTF.

This chain joins TRBV23-1 and TRBJ2-7, with D uncertain. TRBV23-1 is an ORF, with its function uncertain. This CDR3 is built from 16 residues. Trimming left V 2 bases short and J 2 bases short, with 16 bases between. This CDR3 is CASSQVRIPGTYEQYF. CDR3 DNA sequence: TGCGCCAGCAGTCAAGTCCGAATCCCCGGCACCTACGAGCAGTACTTC.

The chain links TRBV4-3 to TRBJ2-7, with TRBD1 as a possible D gene (5 bases). The ends were cut back, 0 bases at V and 4 bases at J, with 13 bases in the middle. This CDR3 comprises 15 residues. Per germline, CDR1 LGHNA and CDR2 YSLEER. CDR3 protein: CASSQESGITYEQYF. CDR3 sequence (DNA): TGCGCCAGCAGCCAAGAGTCAGGGATAACTTACGAGCAGTACTTC.

The gene calls are TRBV5-6 and TRBJ2-5, with D unresolved. Germline CDR1 SGHDT, CDR2 YYEEEE. This CDR3 has 13 residues. V was shortened by 4 bases and J by 4 bases, with 11 bases between the two germline ends. The CDR3 DNA reads TGTGCCAGCAGCCTTCGGACGGGAGAGACCCAGTACTTC. Protein sequence: CASSLRTGETQYF.

The J gene is TRBJ2-7, the V gene TRBV10-3; weak D call: TRBD1 (6 bases). The length of the CDR3 is 12 residues. V was trimmed by 7 bases and J by 5 bases, leaving 12 bases between them. Germline V lookup: CDR1 ENHRY, CDR2 SYGVKD. CDR3: CAITQGGHEQYF. CDR3 nucleotides: TGTGCCATCACGCAAGGGGGTCACGAGCAGTACTTC.

The rearrangement joins TRBV25-1 to TRBJ2-7; no clear D. This CDR3 has 12 amino acids. V lost 1 base, J lost 3 bases, and 4 bases lay in between. The germline gives CDR1 MGHDK, CDR2 SYGVNS. CDR3 region: CASSELGYEQYF. DNA of the CDR3: TGTGCCAGCAGTGAATTGGGCTACGAGCAGTACTTC.

The chain links TRBV4-2 to TRBJ2-1, with 10 positions matching TRBD2. V was pared by 0 bases and J by 6 bases, with 14 bases of the junction left unmatched. The CDR3 runs to 19 residues. Germline V gene sequence: CDR1 LGHNA, CDR2 YNFKEQ. Here the CDR3 DNA reads TGTGCCAGCAGCCAAGATAGGGCAGGGGGGCGACTAGCGGGCAATGAGCAGTTCTTC. Translating gives CASSQDRAGGRLAGNEQFF.

The rearrangement joins TRBV4-2 to TRBJ1-5; D is unresolved. Germline-derived CDR1 and CDR2 are LGHNA and YNFKEQ. The CDR3 consists of 17 residues. V lost 0 bases to trimming and J lost 0 bases, with 12 bases between them. In DNA, the CDR3 is TGTGCCAGCAGCCAAGATCCTGGCTCGTATAGCAATCAGCCCCAGCATTTT. It encodes CASSQDPGSYSNQPQHF.

The J gene is TRBJ2-3, the V gene TRBV6-5; D not certain. Trimming took off 2 bases at V and 4 bases at J, with 13 bases between the two ends. The CDR3 sequence is 15 residues long. Germline CDR1 MNHEY, CDR2 SVGAGI. The CDR3 DNA is TGTGCCAGCAGTTACGGGCGTTCCAGAGCAGATACGCAGTATTTT. Its translation is CASSYGRSRADTQYF.

V and J are TRBV19 and TRBJ2-7; D assignment may be TRBD1 or TRBD2 (5 bases each). The V gene's germline CDR1 is LNHDA and CDR2 SQIVND (reference sequence). This CDR3 is 11 amino acids long. V lost 6 bases and J 3 bases, leaving 6 bases between the germline ends. The CDR3 DNA is TGTGCCAGTAGGGGACGCTACGAGCAGTACTTC. Translation: CASRGRYEQYF.

The rearrangement joins TRBV9 to TRBJ1-5, with D tentatively TRBD1 (6 bases). Trimming shortened V by 2 bases and J by 0 bases, and 9 bases separated the two germline ends. CDR1 is SGDLS and CDR2 is YYNGEE in the germline V gene. This CDR3 has 15 amino acids. The CDR3 is CASSVTGYSNQPQHF. The CDR3 nucleotides are TGTGCCAGCAGCGTGACAGGATATAGCAATCAGCCCCAGCATTTT.

This clone was observed a few times. The chain combines TRBV5-6 with TRBJ1-4, with TRBD1 matching 8 bases. V lost 4 bases and J lost 13; bases outside the gene matches: 6. The CDR3 spans 12 residues. CDR1 SGHDT and CDR2 YYEEEE come from the germline V gene. The CDR3 loop reads CASSRTGGLLFF. Here the CDR3 DNA reads TGTGCCAGCAGCCGCACAGGGGGTTTACTGTTTTTT.